Each of the 4 T cell receptor beta chains below was sequenced from the same sample in a study of metastatic and nonmetastatic thyroid tumors (dated by TCRdb to about 2020). None of the patients had been given any treatment before thyroid surgery. Library preparation employed PCR. This sample was sequenced with an Illumina HiSeq 4000. TCRdb reprocessing: public reads trimmed at Q25 with fastp, clones called with MiXCR, in-frame beta chains kept. The sample yields roughly 35,000 clones; 35% to 40% were counted once. Roughly 22% of the sample rests with the top ten. Sequencing was carried out using tumor tissue. The receptors stem from a female donor with papillary thyroid cancer or a benign thyroid nodule (not recorded which). Some clones in this sample may be carry-over from other donors' samples.

This clone occurred a few times. This rearrangement joins TRBV12-5 to TRBJ1-6; no clear D gene. V lost 2 bases and J lost 8, with 13 bases in between. The CDR3 spans 15 residues. The germline CDR1 and CDR2 sequences are LGHNT and FRNRAP. CDR3 DNA sequence: TGTGCTAGTGGTTTGTTGGTTGGGAGGCATTCACCCCTCCACTTT. It specifies CASGLLVGRHSPLHF.

This clone was observed a few times. The chain combines TRBV6-6 with TRBJ2-2; D is ambiguous. The V end was cut by 0 bases, the J end by 1 base, with 6 bases between. Germline V gene data show CDR1 as MNHNY and CDR2 as SVGAGI (reference sequence). The CDR3 consists of 15 residues. CDR3 sequence: CASSYSMGNTGELFF. DNA for the CDR3: TGTGCCAGCAGTTACTCGATGGGGAACACCGGGGAGCTGTTTTTT.

The chain joins TRBV7-2 to TRBJ2-7; D may be TRBD1 (6 bases). Germline lookup yields CDR1 SGHTA and CDR2 FQGNSA. CDR3 length: 13 amino acids. V shed 5 bases and J shed 7 bases, with 15 bases lying between them. The CDR3 DNA is TGTGCCAGCAGCCGAACAGGGCCCGGAGAGCAGTACTTC. Its protein is CASSRTGPGEQYF.

This chain connects TRBV3-1 to TRBJ2-1; D gene uncertain. V was trimmed by 1 base and J by 8 bases, leaving 6 bases between them. This CDR3 has 12 residues. Germline V lookup: CDR1 LGHDT, CDR2 YNNKEL (reference sequence). The CDR3 protein is CASSQVRDEQFF. CDR3 nucleotides: TGTGCCAGCAGCCAAGTTCGGGATGAGCAGTTCTTC.